These T cell receptor beta chains were read from a single sample in a study of blood T cell repertoires in COVID-19. Libraries were prepared by immunoSEQ multiplex PCR; TCRdb keeps only in-frame clonotypes and omits some of them. The profile shows 100,000 to 120,000 clones, more than 70% of them singletons. The material sequenced was peripheral blood. These TCRs come from a woman aged 50 to 60 with acute or convalescent COVID-19. The CDR3 runs from the conserved cysteine through the conserved F or W. Fields, in order: clone size, D gene, V gene, J gene, CDR3 DNA, CDR3 protein. A D gene is named only where the DNA matches it firmly. Clone size is stated in some rows and not others, as once, few, many or a class when expanded.

>once|TRBD1|TRBV19|TRBJ1-5
TGTGCCAGTAGCGACAGGGTAATAGGTCAGCCCCAGCATTTT
CASSDRVIGQPQHF
>NA|TRBD1|TRBV18|TRBJ1-5
TGTGCCAGCTCAACCCGGGAGGGGGCCTATCAGCCCCAGCATTTT
CASSTREGAYQPQHF
>NA|NA|TRBV12-3/TRBV12-4|TRBJ2-5
TGTGCCAGCAGTTTAGTGGATGGAGTGACCCAGTACTTC
CASSLVDGVTQYF
>NA|NA|TRBV5-3|TRBJ1-2
TGTGCCAGAAGCCCATTCGCCGGGCGGGTAGATGGCTACACCTTC
CARSPFAGRVDGYTF
>NA|TRBD1|TRBV11-2|TRBJ2-2
TGTGCCAGCAGCTCGCCAGAAGGGGGCCGCACCGGGGAGCTGTTTTTT
CASSSPEGGRTGELFF
>few|NA|TRBV7-2|TRBJ1-1
TGTGCCAGCAGCTTCGGACGGGAGCGGACTGAAGCTTTCTTT
CASSFGRERTEAFF
>many|TRBD1|TRBV30|TRBJ2-2
TGTGCCTGGAGTGCTGGACAGGGGGGCACCGGGGAGCTGTTTTTT
CAWSAGQGGTGELFF
>NA|NA|TRBV3-1/TRBV3-2|TRBJ1-1
TGTGCCAGCAGCCAAGAGGGAGTGCCGAACACTGAAGCTTTCTTT
CASSQEGVPNTEAFF
>NA|NA|TRBV19|TRBJ1-1
TGTGCCAGTAGTATTCGACTGTTTTCGAACACTGAAGCTTTCTTT
CASSIRLFSNTEAFF
>NA|NA|TRBV11-2|TRBJ2-5
TGTGCCAGCAGCCAAGACACCGGGGTTGTAAAGACCCAGTACTTC
CASSQDTGVVKTQYF
>NA|TRBD1|TRBV6-4|TRBJ2-7
TGTGCCAGCAGTGCTCCGGGACAGGGGGCGGGCGAGCAGTACTTC
CASSAPGQGAGEQYF
>NA|TRBD1|TRBV3-1/TRBV3-2|TRBJ1-1
TGTGCCAGCAGCCAAGGTAAACAGGGGGCTGAAGCTTTCTTT
CASSQGKQGAEAFF
>NA|NA|TRBV24-1|TRBJ2-4
TGTGCCACCAGTGAAGGGACTCTGGACATTCAGTACTTC
CATSEGTLDIQYF
>NA|NA|TRBV6-5|TRBJ1-1
TGTGCCAGCAGTATAAGGGGTGAAGCTTTCTTT
CASSIRGEAFF
>NA|NA|TRBV6-5|TRBJ2-1
TGTGCCAGCAGTTACTCCGGCAGGAATGAGCAGTTCTTC
CASSYSGRNEQFF
>NA|TRBD2|TRBV7-2|TRBJ2-1
TGTGCCAGCAGCTCAGCAGGGGGACTAGCTAGCTACAATGAGCAGTTCTTC
CASSSAGGLASYNEQFF
>NA|NA|TRBV15|TRBJ2-2
TGTGCCACCAGCCTAGCGTCCCCGAACACCGGGGAGCTGTTTTTT
CATSLASPNTGELFF
>NA|NA|TRBV7-9|TRBJ2-5
TGTGCCAGCAGCTTAGCGCAGGGGGGCCGAGAGACCCAGTACTTC
CASSLAQGGRETQYF
>few|TRBD2|TRBV19|TRBJ2-1
TGTGCCAGTAGTTACCGGACTAGTGGCAATGAGCAGTTCTTC
CASSYRTSGNEQFF
>NA|TRBD2|TRBV5-1|TRBJ2-4
TGCGCCAGCAGCTCCGGACTAGAAATGAACATTCAGTACTTC
CASSSGLEMNIQYF
>NA|TRBD1|TRBV7-9|TRBJ1-1
TGTGCCAGCAGCTTAGTTCAGGGGGGCACTGAAGCTTTCTTT
CASSLVQGGTEAFF
>NA|TRBD2|TRBV10-3|TRBJ2-2
TGTGCCATCAGTGAAGGGAGCGGGACCAGAGGATGGGAGCTGTTTTTT
CAISEGSGTRGWELFF
>NA|NA|TRBV28|TRBJ2-3
TGTGCCAGCAGTGGTCACAGGGTCAACACAGATACGCAGTATTTT
CASSGHRVNTDTQYF
>NA|NA|TRBV3-1/TRBV3-2|TRBJ2-2
TGTGCCAGCAGCTACCCCGTTGGGAGAGACACCGGGGAGCTGTTTTTT
CASSYPVGRDTGELFF
>NA|NA|TRBV2|TRBJ1-3
TGTGCCAGCAGTGCGAGGGACATGAGTGGAAACACCATATATTTT
CASSARDMSGNTIYF
>NA|NA|TRBV6-5|TRBJ1-1
TGTGCCAGCAGCGCCCGAGACTCCTCTAAAGAAGCTTTCTTT
CASSARDSSKEAFF
>NA|NA|TRBV5-1|TRBJ1-3
TGCGCCAGCAGCCAGGTGGGGCCCGGAAACACCATATATTTT
CASSQVGPGNTIYF
>NA|TRBD2|TRBV11-1|TRBJ2-3
TGTGCCAGCAGCTTGCTGACTAGCGGGAGCGCAGATACGCAGTATTTT
CASSLLTSGSADTQYF
>NA|NA|TRBV2|TRBJ2-1
TGTGCCAGCAGCTGGGCCACAAATGAGCAGTTCTTC
CASSWATNEQFF
>NA|TRBD1|TRBV28|TRBJ1-3
TGTGCCAGCAGGACTATGACAGGGTCCAACTCTGGAAACACCATATATTTT
CASRTMTGSNSGNTIYF
>NA|NA|TRBV12-3/TRBV12-4|TRBJ2-2
TGTGCCAGCAGTTTAGCCAGTCGGGAGCTGTTTTTT
CASSLASRELFF
>NA|TRBD1|TRBV2|TRBJ2-7
TGTGCCAGCAGTGACATAGGACAGGACTCCTACGAGCAGTACTTC
CASSDIGQDSYEQYF
>once|TRBD2|TRBV18|TRBJ2-1
TGTGCCAGCTCACCACCGACTAGCGGGAGCTACAATGAGCAGTTCTTC
CASSPPTSGSYNEQFF
>NA|NA|TRBV12-1|TRBJ2-1
TGTGCCAGCAGCTTCGCTAGCGGGAGACCTCGCTCCTACAATGAGCAGTTCTTC
CASSFASGRPRSYNEQFF
>NA|NA|TRBV28|TRBJ1-3
TGTGCCAGCACCCCGGGGAGCTCTGGAAACACCATATATTTT
CASTPGSSGNTIYF
>NA|TRBD1|TRBV18|TRBJ1-5
TGTGCCAGCTCACTGGACAGGAGCAATCAGCCCCAGCATTTT
CASSLDRSNQPQHF
>NA|TRBD1|TRBV10-3|TRBJ1-4
TGTGCCATCAGTCCCGGGACAGGGGGGGATGAAAAACTGTTTTTT
CAISPGTGGDEKLFF
>NA|TRBD1|TRBV9|TRBJ1-3
TGTGCCAGCAGCGTCGGACAGGCCTACTCTGGAAACACCATATATTTT
CASSVGQAYSGNTIYF
>NA|NA|TRBV4-2|TRBJ1-5
TGTGCCAGCAGCCAAGGCAGTCTTGATCAGCCCCAGCATTTT
CASSQGSLDQPQHF
>NA|TRBD2|TRBV3-1/TRBV3-2|TRBJ2-5
TGTGCCAGCAGAAAGGGACTAGCGGGAGTGGAGACCCAGTACTTC
CASRKGLAGVETQYF
>NA|NA|TRBV25-1|TRBJ1-1
TGTGCCAGCAGTGAAACAGGGAGGGTGAACACTGAAGCTTTCTTT
CASSETGRVNTEAFF
>few|NA|TRBV30|TRBJ1-5
TGTGCCTGGAGTGTAGACAACAATCAGCCCCAGCATTTT
CAWSVDNNQPQHF
>NA|TRBD2|TRBV24-1|TRBJ2-1
TGTGCCACCAGTGATTTGGGCGGGAGCTCCTACAATGAGCAGTTCTTC
CATSDLGGSSYNEQFF
>NA|TRBD2|TRBV2|TRBJ2-1
TGTGCCAGCAGTGGGGGGACTAGCCTGCCCAATGAGCAGTTCTTC
CASSGGTSLPNEQFF
>once|TRBD1|TRBV5-1|TRBJ2-5
TGCGCCAGCAACACAGGGGGCCGGGAGACCCAGTACTTC
CASNTGGRETQYF
>NA|NA|TRBV18|TRBJ2-3
TGTGCCAGCTCACCAAACAGGAACACAGATACGCAGTATTTT
CASSPNRNTDTQYF
>NA|NA|TRBV5-6|TRBJ2-5
TGTGCCAGCAGCTTGTCCAGGGAAGAGACCCAGTACTTC
CASSLSREETQYF
>NA|TRBD2|TRBV28|TRBJ2-2
TGTGCCAGCGGGGAACGACTGGGACTAGCGGGAGTCGGGGAGCTGTTTTTT
CASGERLGLAGVGELFF
>NA|NA|TRBV10-3|TRBJ2-2
TGTGCCATCAGTGACCCGGGACTTCCGAACACCGGGGAGCTGTTTTTT
CAISDPGLPNTGELFF
>NA|TRBD1|TRBV10-1|TRBJ1-6
TGCGCCAGCAGCAGGACAGGGACGGGATCACCCCTCCACTTT
CASSRTGTGSPLHF
>NA|NA|TRBV5-1|TRBJ2-5
TGCGCCAGCGCAAAATCAGGGCCTCAAGAGACCCAGTACTTC
CASAKSGPQETQYF